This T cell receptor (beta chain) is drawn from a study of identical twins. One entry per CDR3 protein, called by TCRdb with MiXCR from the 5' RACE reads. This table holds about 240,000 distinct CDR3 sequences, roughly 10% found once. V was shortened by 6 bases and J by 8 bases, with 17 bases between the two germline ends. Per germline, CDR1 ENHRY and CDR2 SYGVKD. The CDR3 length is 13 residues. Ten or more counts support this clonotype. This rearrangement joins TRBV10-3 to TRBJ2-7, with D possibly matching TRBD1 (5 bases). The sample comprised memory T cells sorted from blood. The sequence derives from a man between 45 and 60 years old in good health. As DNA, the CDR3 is TGTGCCATCAGCGACAGTAACAGTCGTCAGCAGTACTTC. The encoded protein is CAISDSNSRQQYF.